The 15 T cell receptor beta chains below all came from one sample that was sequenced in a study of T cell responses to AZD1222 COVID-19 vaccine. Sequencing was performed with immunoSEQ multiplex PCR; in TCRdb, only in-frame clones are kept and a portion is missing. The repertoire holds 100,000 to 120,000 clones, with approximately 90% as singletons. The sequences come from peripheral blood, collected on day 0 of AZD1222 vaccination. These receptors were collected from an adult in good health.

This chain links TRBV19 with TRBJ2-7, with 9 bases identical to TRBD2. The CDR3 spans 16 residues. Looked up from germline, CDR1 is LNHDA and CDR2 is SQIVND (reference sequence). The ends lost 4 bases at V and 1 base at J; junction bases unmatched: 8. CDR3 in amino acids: CASSTIFAGGSYEQYF. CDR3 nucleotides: TGTGCCAGTAGTACAATCTTCGCGGGAGGGTCCTACGAGCAGTACTTC. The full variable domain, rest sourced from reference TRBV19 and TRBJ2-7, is DGGITQSPKYLFRKEGQNVTLSCEQNLNHDAMYWYRQDPGQGLRLIYYSQIVNDFQKGDIAEGYSVSREKKESFPLTVTSAQKNPTAFYLCASSTIFAGGSYEQYFGPGTRLTVT.

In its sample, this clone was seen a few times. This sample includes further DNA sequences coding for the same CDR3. DNA of the CDR3: TGTGCCAGCAGCCATCTCCCCGGGGAGCTGTTTTTT. Protein product: CASSHLPGELFF. This chain connects TRBV4-2 to TRBJ2-2; D remains ambiguous. Germline CDR1 reads LGHNA; CDR2 reads YNFKEQ. V shed 3 bases and J shed 6 bases, with 5 bases lying between them. The CDR3 loop spans 12 amino acids.

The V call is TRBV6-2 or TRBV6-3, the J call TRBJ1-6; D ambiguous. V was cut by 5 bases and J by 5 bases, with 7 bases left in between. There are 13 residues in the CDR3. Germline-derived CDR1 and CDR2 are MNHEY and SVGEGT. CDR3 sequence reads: CASSQWDNSPLHF. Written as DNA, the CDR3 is TGTGCCAGCAGTCAATGGGATAATTCACCCCTCCACTTT.

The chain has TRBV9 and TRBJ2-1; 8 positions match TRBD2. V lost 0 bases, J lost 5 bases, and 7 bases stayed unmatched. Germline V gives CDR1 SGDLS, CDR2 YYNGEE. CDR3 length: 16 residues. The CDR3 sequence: CASSVGLSGGDNEQFF. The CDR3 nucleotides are TGTGCCAGCAGCGTAGGACTAAGCGGGGGAGACAATGAGCAGTTCTTC.

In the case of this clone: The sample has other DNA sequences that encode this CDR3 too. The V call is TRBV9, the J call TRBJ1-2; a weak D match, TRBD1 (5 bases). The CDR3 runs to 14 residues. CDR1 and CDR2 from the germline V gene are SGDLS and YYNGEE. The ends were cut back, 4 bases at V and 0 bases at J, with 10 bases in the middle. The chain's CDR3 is CASSRTGANYGYTF. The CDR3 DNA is TGTGCCAGCAGCCGAACAGGAGCTAACTATGGCTACACCTTC.

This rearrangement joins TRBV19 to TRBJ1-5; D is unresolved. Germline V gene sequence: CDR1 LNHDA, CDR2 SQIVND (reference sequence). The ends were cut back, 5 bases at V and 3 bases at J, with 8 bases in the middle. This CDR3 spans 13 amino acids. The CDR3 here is CASSADLNQPQHF. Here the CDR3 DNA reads TGTGCCAGTAGTGCCGACCTCAATCAGCCCCAGCATTTT.

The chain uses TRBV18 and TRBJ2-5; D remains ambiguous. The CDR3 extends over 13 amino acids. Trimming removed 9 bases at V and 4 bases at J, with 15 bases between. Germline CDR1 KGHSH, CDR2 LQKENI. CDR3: CASVIGLGETQYF. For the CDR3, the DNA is TGTGCCAGTGTGATCGGTCTGGGAGAGACCCAGTACTTC.

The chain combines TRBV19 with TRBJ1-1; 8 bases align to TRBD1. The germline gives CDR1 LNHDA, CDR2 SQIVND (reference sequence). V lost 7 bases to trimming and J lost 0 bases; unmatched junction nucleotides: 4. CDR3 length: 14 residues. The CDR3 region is CASNPDRVNTEAFF. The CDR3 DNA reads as TGTGCCAGTAACCCGGACAGGGTGAACACTGAAGCTTTCTTT.

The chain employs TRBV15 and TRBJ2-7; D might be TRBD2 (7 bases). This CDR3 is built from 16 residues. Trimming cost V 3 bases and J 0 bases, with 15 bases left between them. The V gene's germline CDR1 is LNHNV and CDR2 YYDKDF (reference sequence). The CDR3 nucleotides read TGTGCCACCAGCAGGGGGGGGACACTATCCTCCTACGAGCAGTACTTC. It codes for CATSRGGTLSSYEQYF.

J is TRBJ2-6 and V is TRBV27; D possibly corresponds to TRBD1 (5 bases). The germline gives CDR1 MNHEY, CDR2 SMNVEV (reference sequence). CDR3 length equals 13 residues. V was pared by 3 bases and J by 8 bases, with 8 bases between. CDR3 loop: CASSFQGPNVLTF. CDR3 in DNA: TGTGCCAGCAGTTTTCAGGGCCCCAACGTCCTGACTTTC.

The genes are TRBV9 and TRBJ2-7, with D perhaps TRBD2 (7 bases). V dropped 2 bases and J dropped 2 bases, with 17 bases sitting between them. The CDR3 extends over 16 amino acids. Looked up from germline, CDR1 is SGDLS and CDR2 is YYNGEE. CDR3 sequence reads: CASSVGGGGSPYEQYF. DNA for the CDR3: TGTGCCAGCAGCGTTGGAGGGGGGGGTAGCCCCTACGAGCAGTACTTC.

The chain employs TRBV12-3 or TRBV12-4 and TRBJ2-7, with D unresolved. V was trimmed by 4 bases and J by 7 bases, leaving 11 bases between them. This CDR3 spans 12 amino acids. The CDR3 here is CASSWAVGEQYF. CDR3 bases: TGTGCCAGCAGTTGGGCGGTGGGGGAGCAGTACTTC.

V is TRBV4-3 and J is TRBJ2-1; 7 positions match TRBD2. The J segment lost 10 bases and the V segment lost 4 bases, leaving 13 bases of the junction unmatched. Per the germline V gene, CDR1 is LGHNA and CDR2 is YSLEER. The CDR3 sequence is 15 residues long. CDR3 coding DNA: TGCGCCAGCAGCCCCTCCTGGTTGGGAGGGCGAGAGCAGTTCTTC. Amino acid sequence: CASSPSWLGGREQFF.

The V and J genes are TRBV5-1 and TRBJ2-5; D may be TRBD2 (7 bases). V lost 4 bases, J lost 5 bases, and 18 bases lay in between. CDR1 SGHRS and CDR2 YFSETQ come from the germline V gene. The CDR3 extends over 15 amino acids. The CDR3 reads CASSGGAPYGETQYF. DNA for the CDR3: TGCGCCAGCAGCGGGGGGGCCCCCTACGGGGAGACCCAGTACTTC. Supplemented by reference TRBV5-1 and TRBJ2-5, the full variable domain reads KAGVTQTPRYLIKTRGQQVTLSCSPISGHRSVSWYQQTPGQGLQFLFEYFSETQRNKGNFPGRFSGRQFSNSRSEMNVSTLELGDSALYLCASSGGAPYGETQYFGPGTRLLVL.

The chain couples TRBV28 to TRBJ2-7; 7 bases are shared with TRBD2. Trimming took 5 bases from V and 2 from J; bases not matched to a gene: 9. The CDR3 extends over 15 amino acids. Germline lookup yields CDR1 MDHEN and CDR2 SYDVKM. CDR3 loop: CASSPRGGPTYEQYF. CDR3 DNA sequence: TGTGCCAGCAGTCCCCGGGGAGGGCCTACCTACGAGCAGTACTTC.